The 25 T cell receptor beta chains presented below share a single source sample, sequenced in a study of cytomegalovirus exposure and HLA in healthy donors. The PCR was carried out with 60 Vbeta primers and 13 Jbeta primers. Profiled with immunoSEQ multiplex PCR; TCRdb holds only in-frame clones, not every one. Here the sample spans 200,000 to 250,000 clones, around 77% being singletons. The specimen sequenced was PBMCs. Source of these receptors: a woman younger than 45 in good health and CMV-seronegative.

The CDR3 nucleotides read TGTGCCAGCAGAAGCGGGAGGAGCTCCTACAATGAGCAGTTCTTC. Amino acids: CASRSGRSSYNEQFF. V is TRBV6-1 and J is TRBJ2-1; 9 bases match TRBD2. CDR1 MNHNS and CDR2 SASEGT come from the germline V gene. Trimming took 6 bases from V and 0 from J; bases not matched to a gene: 3. There are 15 residues in the CDR3.

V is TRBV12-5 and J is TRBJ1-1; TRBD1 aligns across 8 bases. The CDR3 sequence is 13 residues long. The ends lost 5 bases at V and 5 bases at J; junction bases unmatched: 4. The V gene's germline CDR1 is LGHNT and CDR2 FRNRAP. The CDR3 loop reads CASGGQGETEAFF. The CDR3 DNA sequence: TGTGCTAGTGGTGGACAGGGCGAAACTGAAGCTTTCTTT.

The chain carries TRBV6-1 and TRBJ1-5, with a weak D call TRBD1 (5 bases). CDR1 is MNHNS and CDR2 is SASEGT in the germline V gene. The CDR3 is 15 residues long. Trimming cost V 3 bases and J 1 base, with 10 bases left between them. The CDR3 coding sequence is TGTGCCAGCAGTGAGTGGGGGGAGAGCAATCAGCCCCAGCATTTT. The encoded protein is CASSEWGESNQPQHF.

The CDR3 reads CASSGGQVPYEQYF. The CDR3 DNA reads TGCGCCAGCAGTGGGGGACAGGTTCCCTACGAGCAGTACTTC. The rearrangement links TRBV10-2 to TRBJ2-7, with 8 bases lining up with TRBD1. Germline V lookup: CDR1 WSHSY, CDR2 SAAADI. The CDR3 runs to 14 residues. V lost 4 bases to trimming and J lost 2 bases; unmatched junction nucleotides: 4.

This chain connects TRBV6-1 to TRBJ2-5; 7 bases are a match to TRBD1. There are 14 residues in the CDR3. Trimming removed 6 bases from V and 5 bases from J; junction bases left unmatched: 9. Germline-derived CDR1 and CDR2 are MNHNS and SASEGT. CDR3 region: CASSGQVSKETQYF. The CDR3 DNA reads TGTGCCAGCAGCGGACAGGTCTCTAAGGAGACCCAGTACTTC.

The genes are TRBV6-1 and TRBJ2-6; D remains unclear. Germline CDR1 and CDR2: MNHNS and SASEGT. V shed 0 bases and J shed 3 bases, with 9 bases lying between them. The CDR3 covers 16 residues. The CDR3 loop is CASSEALRVGANVLTF. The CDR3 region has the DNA TGTGCCAGCAGTGAAGCGCTTCGGGTTGGGGCCAACGTCCTGACTTTC.

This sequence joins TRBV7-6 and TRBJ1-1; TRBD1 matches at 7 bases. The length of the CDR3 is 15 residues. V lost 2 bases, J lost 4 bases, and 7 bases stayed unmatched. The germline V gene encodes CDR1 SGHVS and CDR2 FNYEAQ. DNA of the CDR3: TGTGCCAGCAGCTTAACAGGGGTATGGGGCACTGAAGCTTTCTTT. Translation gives CASSLTGVWGTEAFF.

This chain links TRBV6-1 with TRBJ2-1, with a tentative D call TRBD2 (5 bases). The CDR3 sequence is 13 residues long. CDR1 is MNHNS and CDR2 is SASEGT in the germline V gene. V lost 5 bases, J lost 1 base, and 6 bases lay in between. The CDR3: CASSTGSYNEQFF. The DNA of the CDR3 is TGTGCCAGCAGTACGGGGTCCTACAATGAGCAGTTCTTC.

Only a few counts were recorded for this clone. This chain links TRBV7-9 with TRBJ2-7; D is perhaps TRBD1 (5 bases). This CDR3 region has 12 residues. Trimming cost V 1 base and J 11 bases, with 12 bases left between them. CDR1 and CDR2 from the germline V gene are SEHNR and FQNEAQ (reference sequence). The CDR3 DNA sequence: TGTGCCAGCAGCTTAGGTCAGGGCAGAGAGTACTTC. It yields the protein CASSLGQGREYF.

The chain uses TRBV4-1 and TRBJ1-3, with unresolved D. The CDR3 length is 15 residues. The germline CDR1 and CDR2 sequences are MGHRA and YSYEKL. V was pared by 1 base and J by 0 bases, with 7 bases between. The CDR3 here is CASSQVHFSGNTIYF. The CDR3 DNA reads TGCGCCAGCAGCCAAGTCCACTTCTCTGGAAACACCATATATTTT.

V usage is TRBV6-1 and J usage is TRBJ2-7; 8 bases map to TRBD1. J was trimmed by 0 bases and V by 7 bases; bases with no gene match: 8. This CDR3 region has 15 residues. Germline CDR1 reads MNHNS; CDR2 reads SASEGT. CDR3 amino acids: CASTKGDRFSYEQYF. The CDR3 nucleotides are TGTGCCAGCACCAAGGGGGACAGGTTCTCCTACGAGCAGTACTTC.

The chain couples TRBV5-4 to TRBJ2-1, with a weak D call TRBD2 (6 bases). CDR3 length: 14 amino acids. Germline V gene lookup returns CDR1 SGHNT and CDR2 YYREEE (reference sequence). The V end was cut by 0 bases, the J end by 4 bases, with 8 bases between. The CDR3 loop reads CASSLAGEYNEQFF. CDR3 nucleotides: TGTGCCAGCAGCTTGGCGGGGGAATACAATGAGCAGTTCTTC.

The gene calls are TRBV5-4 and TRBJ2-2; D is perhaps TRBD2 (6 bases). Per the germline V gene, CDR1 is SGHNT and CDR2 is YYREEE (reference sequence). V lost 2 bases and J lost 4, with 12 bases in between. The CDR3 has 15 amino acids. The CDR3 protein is CASSLVGSGTGELFF. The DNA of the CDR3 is TGTGCCAGCAGCTTAGTCGGGAGCGGCACCGGGGAGCTGTTTTTT.

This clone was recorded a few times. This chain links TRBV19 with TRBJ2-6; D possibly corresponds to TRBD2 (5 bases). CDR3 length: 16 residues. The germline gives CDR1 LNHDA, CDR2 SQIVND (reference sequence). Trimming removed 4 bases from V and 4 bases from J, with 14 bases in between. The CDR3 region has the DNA TGTGCCAGTAGTAACCCCGGACTGGCCGGGGCCAACGTCCTGACTTTC. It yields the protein CASSNPGLAGANVLTF. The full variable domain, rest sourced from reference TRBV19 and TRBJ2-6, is DGGITQSPKYLFRKEGQNVTLSCEQNLNHDAMYWYRQDPGQGLRLIYYSQIVNDFQKGDIAEGYSVSREKKESFPLTVTSAQKNPTAFYLCASSNPGLAGANVLTFGAGSRLTVL.

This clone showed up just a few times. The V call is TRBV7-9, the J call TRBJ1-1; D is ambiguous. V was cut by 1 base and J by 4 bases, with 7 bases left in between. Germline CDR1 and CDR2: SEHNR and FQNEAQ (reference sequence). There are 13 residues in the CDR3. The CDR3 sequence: CASSLGTSTEAFF. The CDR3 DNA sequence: TGTGCCAGCAGCTTAGGGACTTCCACTGAAGCTTTCTTT. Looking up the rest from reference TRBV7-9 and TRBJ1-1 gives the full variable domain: DTGVSQNPRHKITKRGQNVTFRCDPISEHNRLYWYRQTLGQGPEFLTYFQNEAQLEKSRLLSDRFSAERPKGSFSTLEIQRTEQGDSAMYLCASSLGTSTEAFFGQGTRLTVV.

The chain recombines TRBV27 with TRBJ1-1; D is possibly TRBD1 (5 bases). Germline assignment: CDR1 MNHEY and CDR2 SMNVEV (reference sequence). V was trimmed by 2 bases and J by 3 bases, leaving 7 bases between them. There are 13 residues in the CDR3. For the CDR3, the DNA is TGTGCCAGCAGTTTACGGGGGGACACTGAAGCTTTCTTT. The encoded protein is CASSLRGDTEAFF.

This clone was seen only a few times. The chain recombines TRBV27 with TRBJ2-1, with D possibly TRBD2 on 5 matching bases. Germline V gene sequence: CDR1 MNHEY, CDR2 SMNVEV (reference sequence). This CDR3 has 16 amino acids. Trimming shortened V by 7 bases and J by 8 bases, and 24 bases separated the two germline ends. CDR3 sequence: CASKLGGSVQVHEQFF. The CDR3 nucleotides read TGTGCCAGCAAACTAGGTGGATCGGTCCAGGTCCATGAGCAGTTCTTC.

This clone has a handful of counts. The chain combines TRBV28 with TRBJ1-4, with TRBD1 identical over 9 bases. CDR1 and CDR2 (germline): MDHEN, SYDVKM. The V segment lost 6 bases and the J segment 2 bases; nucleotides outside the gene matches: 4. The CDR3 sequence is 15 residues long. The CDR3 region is CASSPTGGTNEKLFF. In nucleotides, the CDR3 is TGTGCCAGCAGCCCAACAGGGGGCACTAATGAAAAACTGTTTTTT.

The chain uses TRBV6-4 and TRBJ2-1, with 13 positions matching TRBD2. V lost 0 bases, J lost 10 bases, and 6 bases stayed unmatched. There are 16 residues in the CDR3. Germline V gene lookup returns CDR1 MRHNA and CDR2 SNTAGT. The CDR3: CASSDSSTSGGLEQFF. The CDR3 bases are TGTGCCAGCAGTGACTCGTCGACTAGCGGGGGGCTAGAGCAGTTCTTC.

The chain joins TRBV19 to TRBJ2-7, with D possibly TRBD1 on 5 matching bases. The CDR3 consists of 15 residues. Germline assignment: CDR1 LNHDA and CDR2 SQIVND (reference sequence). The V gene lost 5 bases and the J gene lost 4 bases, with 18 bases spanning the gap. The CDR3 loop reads CASSVLIGEAYEQYF. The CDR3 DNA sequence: TGTGCCAGTAGTGTCTTGATAGGGGAAGCATACGAGCAGTACTTC.

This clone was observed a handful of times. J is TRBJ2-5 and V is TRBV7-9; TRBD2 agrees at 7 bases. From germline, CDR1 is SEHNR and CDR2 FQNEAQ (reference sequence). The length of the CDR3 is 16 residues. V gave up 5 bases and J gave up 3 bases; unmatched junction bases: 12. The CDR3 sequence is CASSLRPSGGKETQYF. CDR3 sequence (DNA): TGTGCCAGCAGCCTAAGACCTAGCGGCGGGAAAGAGACCCAGTACTTC.

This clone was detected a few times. The DNA for the CDR3 is TGTGCCAGCAGCGCCTCTAGCGGGGGGAACCACGAGCAGTACTTC. This sequence encodes CASSASSGGNHEQYF. The genes are TRBV9 and TRBJ2-7, with 11 bases fitting TRBD2. After removal of 3 bases from V and 5 bases from J, the junction contained 7 bases not matched to a gene. CDR3 size: 15 residues. CDR1 and CDR2 from the germline V gene are SGDLS and YYNGEE.

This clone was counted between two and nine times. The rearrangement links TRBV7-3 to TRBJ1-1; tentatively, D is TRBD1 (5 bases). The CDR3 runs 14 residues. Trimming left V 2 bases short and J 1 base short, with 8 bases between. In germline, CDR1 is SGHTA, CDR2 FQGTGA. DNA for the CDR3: TGTGCCAGCAGCTTAGGGGCTACGAACACTGAAGCTTTCTTT. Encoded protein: CASSLGATNTEAFF. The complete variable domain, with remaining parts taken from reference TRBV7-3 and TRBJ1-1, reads GAGVSQTPSNKVTEKGKYVELRCDPISGHTALYWYRQSLGQGPEFLIYFQGTGAADDSGLPNDRFFAVRPEGSVSTLKIQRTERGDSAVYLCASSLGATNTEAFFGQGTRLTVV.

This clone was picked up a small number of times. CDR3 DNA: TGTGCCAGCAGTTACTCGATAGCACCTAGCACAGATACGCAGTATTTT. Its translation is CASSYSIAPSTDTQYF. This chain joins TRBV6-5 and TRBJ2-3; D is unclear. The V and J ends lost 0 bases and 0 bases respectively, with 10 bases between them. Germline V gene data show CDR1 as MNHEY and CDR2 as SVGAGI. CDR3 length: 16 residues.

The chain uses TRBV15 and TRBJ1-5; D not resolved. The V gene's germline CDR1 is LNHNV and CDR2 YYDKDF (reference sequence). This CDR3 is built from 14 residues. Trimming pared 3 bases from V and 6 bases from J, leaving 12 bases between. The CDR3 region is CATSRGGSGQPQHF. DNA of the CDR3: TGTGCCACCAGCAGGGGAGGGTCCGGTCAGCCCCAGCATTTT.